This T cell receptor (beta chain) was observed in a study of T cells in Graves' hyperthyroidism and ophthalmopathy. Study-level information: Specimen type is peripheral blood, collected at initial diagnosis prior to any treatment.

Patients having uncontrolled infection, another autoimmune disease, pregnancy or lactation were not included. Clinicians diagnosed patients from clinical symptoms, serum thyroxine and TRAb, thyroid ultrasound and orbital computed tomography. RNA transcripts served as the template for amplifying TCR beta CDR3 regions. Researchers ran a first-round RT-PCR on the TCR CDR3 using the HTBI primer set. TCRdb passed the multiplex PCR reads through MiXCR, listing each CDR3 protein once. In the table there are roughly 240,000 distinct CDR3 sequences, around 24% of which are singletons. CDR3 size: 15 residues. The germline CDR1 and CDR2 sequences are MDHEN and SYDVKM. With regard to this clonotype: One junction end does not reproduce the germline sequence, and a read error may be involved.

V gene TRBV28 combines with J gene TRBJ1-1; TRBD1 might be the D (6 bases). The receptor was derived from a woman aged 40 to 55 with Graves' ophthalmopathy. The sample comprised blood. The CDR3 bases are TGTGCCAGCAGTTTATGGCAGGGGAGAACCACTGAAGCTTTCTTC. Protein product: CASSLWQGRTTEAFF.